A selection of T cell receptor beta chains follows, all from one sample in a study of OX40 agonist ivuxolimab in advanced cancers. The repertoire was sequenced with immunoSEQ multiplex PCR; TCRdb's copy has only in-frame clones and lacks some. The data show 20,000 to 25,000 clones, under 90% seen once. This specimen consisted of CD4+ or CD8+ T cells sorted from blood, obtained in a trial of the OX40 agonist ivuxolimab. The source is an adult with an advanced solid tumor such as melanoma, head and neck, liver or kidney cancer. The CDR3 runs from the conserved cysteine through the conserved F or W. The D gene is left open where the match is weak. A clone size is listed for some rows: how often the clone was seen (once, few, many), or a class if it is expanded.

>TRBJ2-7|TRBD1|.|TRBV30|12
CAWTSDRGEQYF
TGTGCCTGGACCTCGGACAGGGGCGAGCAGTACTTC
>TRBJ2-7|.|.|TRBV6-5|13
CASGIPATGEQYF
TGTGCCAGCGGGATCCCTGCTACCGGCGAGCAGTACTTC
>TRBJ1-5|.|.|TRBV11-2|18
CASSLDRDGDARGQPQHF
TGTGCCAGCAGCTTAGATAGAGACGGGGACGCCCGGGGTCAGCCCCAGCATTTT
>TRBJ1-1|.|.|TRBV19|14
CASSIWGGNPEAFF
TGTGCCAGTAGTATATGGGGGGGGAACCCTGAAGCTTTCTTT
>TRBJ2-5|.|.|TRBV5-1|14
CASSLRGSQETQYF
TGCGCCAGCAGCTTGAGGGGCTCCCAAGAGACCCAGTACTTC
>TRBJ2-4|TRBD2|.|TRBV27|17
CASSLYGGEGPKNIQYF
TGTGCCAGCAGTTTATATGGAGGGGAGGGGCCCAAAAACATTCAGTACTTC
>TRBJ2-7|TRBD1|.|TRBV4-2|14
CASSRGQGLVEQYF
TGTGCCAGCAGCCGGGGACAGGGGCTGGTGGAGCAGTACTTC
>TRBJ2-1|.|once|TRBV27|12
CASSFSGNEQFF
TGTGCCAGCAGTTTCTCAGGGAATGAGCAGTTCTTC
>TRBJ1-4|.|.|TRBV7-7|14
CASSRTGLGEKLFF
TGTGCCAGCAGCCGAACTGGACTTGGCGAAAAACTGTTTTTT
>TRBJ2-7|TRBD1|few|TRBV5-4|13
CASRLGQGNEQYF
TGTGCCAGCAGGCTGGGACAGGGAAACGAGCAGTACTTC